The present TCR beta chain was sequenced within a study of OX40 agonist ivuxolimab in advanced cancers. Background on the study: While on treatment, patients had intravenous ivuxolimab at 0.01 to 10 mg/kg every 2 weeks. Broader study findings: Among T cells, CD8+ cells averaged more expanded clones than CD4+ cells. At 0.1 to 3.0 mg/kg and by week 6, CD4+ and CD8+ T cells in the blood had expanded clonally. Expanded peripheral T-cell antigen specificity went undetermined.

Concerning this clone: Its antigen is still unknown.

CDR1 and CDR2 (germline): SGHVS, FNYEAQ. Trimming cost V 3 bases and J 7 bases; bases outside gene matches: 5. This CDR3 region has 14 residues. Libraries were prepared by immunoSEQ multiplex PCR; TCRdb keeps only in-frame clonotypes and omits some of them. The sample lists 36,000 or so clones; 80% to 90% were seen once. Sequenced here: CD4+ or CD8+ T cells sorted from blood, sampled in a trial of the OX40 agonist ivuxolimab. The chain has TRBV7-6 and TRBJ2-3; 9 nucleotides match TRBD1. The origin of this receptor is an adult with an advanced solid tumor such as melanoma, head and neck, liver or kidney cancer. This chain's CDR3 is CASSLGQGSHTQYF. CDR3 bases: TGTGCCAGCAGCTTGGGACAGGGTAGCCATACGCAGTATTTT. Based on the CDR3 plus reference TRBV7-6 and TRBJ2-3, the full variable domain is GAGVSQSPRYKVTKRGQDVALRCDPISGHVSLYWYRQALGQGPEFLTYFNYEAQQDKSGLPNDRFSAERPEGSISTLTIQRTEQRDSAMYRCASSLGQGSHTQYFGPGTRLTVL.